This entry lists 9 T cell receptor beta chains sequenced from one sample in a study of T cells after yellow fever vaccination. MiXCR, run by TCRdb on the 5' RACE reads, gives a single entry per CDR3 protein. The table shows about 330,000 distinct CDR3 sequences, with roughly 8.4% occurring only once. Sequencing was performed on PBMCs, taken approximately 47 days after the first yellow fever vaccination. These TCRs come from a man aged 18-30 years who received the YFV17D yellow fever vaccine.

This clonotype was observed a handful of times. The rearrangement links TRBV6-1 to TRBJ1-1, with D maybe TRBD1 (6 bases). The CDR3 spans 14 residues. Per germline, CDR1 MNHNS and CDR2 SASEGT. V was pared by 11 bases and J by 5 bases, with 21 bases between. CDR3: CAGGQGAWGTEAFF. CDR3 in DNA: TGTGCCGGGGGGCAGGGTGCCTGGGGGACTGAAGCTTTCTTT.

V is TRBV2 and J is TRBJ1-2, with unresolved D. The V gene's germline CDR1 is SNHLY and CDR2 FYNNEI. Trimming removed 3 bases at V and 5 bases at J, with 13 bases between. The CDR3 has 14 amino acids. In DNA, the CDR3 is TGTGCCAGCAGTGATCGGTCTCAGTATTATGGCTACACCTTC. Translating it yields CASSDRSQYYGYTF.

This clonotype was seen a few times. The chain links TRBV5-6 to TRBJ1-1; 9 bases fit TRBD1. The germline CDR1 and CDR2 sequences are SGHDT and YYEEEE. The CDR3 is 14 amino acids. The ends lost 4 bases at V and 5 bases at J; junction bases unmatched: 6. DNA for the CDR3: TGTGCCAGCAGCCCCGAAGGACAGGGGACTGAAGCTTTCTTT. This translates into CASSPEGQGTEAFF.

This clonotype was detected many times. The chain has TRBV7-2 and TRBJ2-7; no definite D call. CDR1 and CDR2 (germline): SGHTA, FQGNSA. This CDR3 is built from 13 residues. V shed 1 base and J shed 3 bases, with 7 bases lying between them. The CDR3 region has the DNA TGTGCCAGCAGCTTAGACGCAGGCTACGAGCAGTACTTC. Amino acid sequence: CASSLDAGYEQYF. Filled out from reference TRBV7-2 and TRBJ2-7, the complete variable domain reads GAGVSQSPSNKVTEKGKDVELRCDPISGHTALYWYRQSLGQGLEFLIYFQGNSAPDKSGLPSDRFSAERTGGSVSTLTIQRTQQEDSAVYLCASSLDAGYEQYFGPGTRLTVT.

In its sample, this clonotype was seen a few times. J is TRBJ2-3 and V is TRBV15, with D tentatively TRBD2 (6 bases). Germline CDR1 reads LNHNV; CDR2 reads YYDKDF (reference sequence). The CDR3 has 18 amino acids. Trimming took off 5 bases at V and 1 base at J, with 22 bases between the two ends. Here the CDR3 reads CATSGRLGLSEGTDTQYF. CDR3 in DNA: TGTGCCACCAGCGGGCGACTAGGACTATCAGAGGGCACAGATACGCAGTATTTT.

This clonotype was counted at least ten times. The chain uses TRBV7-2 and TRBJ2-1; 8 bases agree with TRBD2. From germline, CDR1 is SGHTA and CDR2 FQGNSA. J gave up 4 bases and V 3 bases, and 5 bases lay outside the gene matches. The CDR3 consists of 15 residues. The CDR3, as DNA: TGTGCCAGCAGCTTGGGCGGGGGGTCTTACAATGAGCAGTTCTTC. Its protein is CASSLGGGSYNEQFF.

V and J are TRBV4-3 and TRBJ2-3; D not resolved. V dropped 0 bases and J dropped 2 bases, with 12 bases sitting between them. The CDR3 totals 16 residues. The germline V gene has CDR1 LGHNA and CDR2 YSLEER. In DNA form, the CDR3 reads TGCGCCAGCAGCCAAGACCTTCCCACTCTCACAGATACGCAGTATTTT. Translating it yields CASSQDLPTLTDTQYF.

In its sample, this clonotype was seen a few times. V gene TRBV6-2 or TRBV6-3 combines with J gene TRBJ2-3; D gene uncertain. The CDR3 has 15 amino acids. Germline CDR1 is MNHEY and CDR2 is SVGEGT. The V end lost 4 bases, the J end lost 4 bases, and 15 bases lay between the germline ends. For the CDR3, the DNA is TGTGCCAGCAGTTCCCCGGTGGCCAGGTCAGATACGCAGTATTTT. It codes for CASSSPVARSDTQYF.

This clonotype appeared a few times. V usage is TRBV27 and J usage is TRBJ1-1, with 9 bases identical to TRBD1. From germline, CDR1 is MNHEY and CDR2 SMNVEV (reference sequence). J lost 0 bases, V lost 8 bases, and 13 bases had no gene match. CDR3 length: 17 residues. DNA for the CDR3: TGTGCCAGCGGATCCCGGACAGGGGCGCTCATGAACACTGAAGCTTTCTTT. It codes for CASGSRTGALMNTEAFF.